This T cell receptor (beta chain) was captured in a study of vaccination effects on CD4 cells after COVID-19. Looking at the study overall: Following the second dose by a median of 72 days, the post-vaccine samples were obtained.

Remarks on this clone: No antigen is known for it.

Under the ViraFEST assay, PBMC were stimulated with viral peptide pools so that antigen-specific CD4+ T cells expanded. Sequencing was performed afterwards. After less than twelve days in culture, the CD4+ T cells were isolated. Each person got two doses of an mRNA SARS-CoV-2 vaccine, BNT162b2 or mRNA-1273. Vaccinated recipients, who were negative for nucleocapsid antibodies, had no history of SARS-CoV-2 infection. The protocol was immunoSEQ multiplex PCR, while the TCRdb copy is restricted to in-frame clones and leaves out a portion. The sample yields around 30,000 clones, 72% seen once. The specimen comprised CD4+ T cells from PBMCs cultured with HCoV-229E spike peptides, sampled after COVID-19 vaccination. The TCR was taken from a human donor who received a COVID-19 vaccine.

DNA for the CDR3: TGTGCCAGTAGTATGGGACGGACTAGCACCCGAGATACGCAGTATTTT. It yields the protein CASSMGRTSTRDTQYF. This rearrangement joins TRBV19 to TRBJ2-3; TRBD2 aligns across 8 bases. With 3 bases clipped from V and 5 bases from J, the junction kept 10 bases outside the gene matches. From germline, CDR1 is LNHDA and CDR2 SQIVND (reference sequence). The CDR3 sequence is 16 residues long.